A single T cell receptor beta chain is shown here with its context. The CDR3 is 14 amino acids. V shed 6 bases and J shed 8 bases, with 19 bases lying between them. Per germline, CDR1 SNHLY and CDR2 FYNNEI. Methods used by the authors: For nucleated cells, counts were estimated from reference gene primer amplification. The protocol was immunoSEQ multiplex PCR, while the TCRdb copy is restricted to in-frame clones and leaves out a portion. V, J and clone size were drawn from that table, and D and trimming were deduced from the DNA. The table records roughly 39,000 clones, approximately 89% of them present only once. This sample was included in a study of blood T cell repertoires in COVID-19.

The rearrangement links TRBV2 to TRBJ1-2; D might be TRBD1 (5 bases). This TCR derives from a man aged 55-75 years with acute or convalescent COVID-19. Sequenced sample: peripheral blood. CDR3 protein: CASSVLKGVDGYTF. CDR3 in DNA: TGTGCCAGCAGCGTCTTAAAAGGGGTCGACGGCTACACCTTC.